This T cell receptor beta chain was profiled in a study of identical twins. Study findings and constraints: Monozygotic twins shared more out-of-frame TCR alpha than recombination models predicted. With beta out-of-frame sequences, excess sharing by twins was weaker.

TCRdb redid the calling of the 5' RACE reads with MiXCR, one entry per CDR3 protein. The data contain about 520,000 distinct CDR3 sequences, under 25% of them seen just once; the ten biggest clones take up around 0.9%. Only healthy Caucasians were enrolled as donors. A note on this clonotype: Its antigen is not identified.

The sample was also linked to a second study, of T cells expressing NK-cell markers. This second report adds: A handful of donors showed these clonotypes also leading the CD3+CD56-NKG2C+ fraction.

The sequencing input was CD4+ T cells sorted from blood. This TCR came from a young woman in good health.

The CDR3 reads CATSRGWNDPGANEQFF. CDR3 bases: TGTGCCACCAGCAGAGGCTGGAATGATCCGGGTGCCAATGAGCAGTTCTTC. V gene TRBV15 combines with J gene TRBJ2-1; D unresolved. CDR3 length equals 17 residues. V was shortened by 1 base and J by 6 bases, with 19 bases between the two germline ends. The germline V gene encodes CDR1 LNHNV and CDR2 YYDKDF (reference sequence).